The rows below give T cell receptor beta chains drawn from one sample of a study of CD8 T cells in Susac syndrome. TCRdb independently ran MiXCR on the immunoSEQ multiplex PCR reads; one entry per CDR3 protein. The sample lists about 80,000 distinct CDR3 sequences; around 94% were seen once. Specimen: CD8+ T cells from PBMCs. Receptors originate from a human donor in good health. Both conserved end residues are part of each CDR3.

v_call cdr3_aa
TRBV12-3/TRBV12-4 CASSSWGYTEAFF
TRBV9 CASSGGKRFHLTDTQYF
TRBV6-1 CASSLNPGQFIQETQYF
TRBV4-3 CASSLRRGAWNEQYF
TRBV12-5 CASAGAGETQYF
TRBV7-8 CASSLWTGGLDTQYF
TRBV9 CASSPTSGGRNEQFF
TRBV7-9 CASSLGGAHNEQFF
TRBV5-4 CASSLVTSGSRNEQFF
TRBV6-2/TRBV6-3 CASSYVWGSDGYTF
TRBV20-1 CSATELAGGYNEQFF
TRBV15 CATNVGTHLSYNEQFF
TRBV20-1 CSARLADHEQYF
TRBV27 CASSLTPGGAVYGYTF
TRBV29-1 CSVEVVYKEQYF
TRBV3-1 CASSQGPFYEQYF
TRBV4-1 CASSQESRSNEKLFF
TRBV4-2 CASSPPRTGGTEAFF
TRBV20-1 CSARGTRGRWTDTQYF
TRBV27 CASSLSGNGYTF
TRBV5-6 CASSSDTRGYYNEQFF
TRBV3-1 CASSQGSGTGELFF
TRBV4-3 CASSQDNSYEQYF
TRBV12-3/TRBV12-4 CASSLALDPRLQQYF
TRBV4-1 CASSQARGGTGELFF
TRBV5-6 CASSLGANSYGYTF
TRBV12-3/TRBV12-4 CASSQGQKKEAFF
TRBV6-1 CASSEDRIISNQPQHF
TRBV25-1 CASSDFLDRGDEKLFF
TRBV7-6 CASSRDGWTEAFF
TRBV9 CASSATGVLGETQYF
TRBV27 CASRIQTNTEAFF
TRBV12-3/TRBV12-4 CASSPLGGVQPQHF
TRBV11-3 CASSPGQGYNEQFF
TRBV15 CATVMRFGPKNIQYF
TRBV12-3/TRBV12-4 CASSLDYTEAFF
TRBV5-6 CASSLLEYREGETQYF
TRBV2 CASKAGSLEQYF
TRBV19 CASIGDSFNYGYTF
TRBV2 CARRDSPDYGYTF
TRBV19 CASSPQVVNTGELFF
TRBV4-1 CASSPARFSGNTIYF
TRBV5-6 CASSKDPGPEAFF
TRBV12-3/TRBV12-4 CASSRVRAGTEAFF
TRBV27 CASSFGTSGSYNEQFF
TRBV9 CASSVAAGNQPQHF
TRBV5-1 CASSLALGTEAFF
TRBV6-6 CASSSTGSYNEQFF